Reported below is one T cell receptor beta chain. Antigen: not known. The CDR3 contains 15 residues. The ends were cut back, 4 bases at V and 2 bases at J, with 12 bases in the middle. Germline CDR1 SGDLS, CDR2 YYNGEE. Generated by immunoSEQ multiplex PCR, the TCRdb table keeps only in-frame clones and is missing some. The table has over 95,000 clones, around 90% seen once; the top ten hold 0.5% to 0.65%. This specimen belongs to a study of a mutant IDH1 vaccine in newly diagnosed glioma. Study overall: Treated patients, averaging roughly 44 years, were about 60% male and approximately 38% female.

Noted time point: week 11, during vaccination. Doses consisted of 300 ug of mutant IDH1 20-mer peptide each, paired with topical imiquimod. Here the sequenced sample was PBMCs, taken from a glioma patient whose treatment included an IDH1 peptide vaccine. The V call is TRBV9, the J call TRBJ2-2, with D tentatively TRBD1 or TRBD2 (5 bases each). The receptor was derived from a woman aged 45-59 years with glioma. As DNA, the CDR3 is TGTGCCAGCAGCCCCGGGACGATCAACACCGGGGAGCTGTTTTTT. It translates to CASSPGTINTGELFF.